This is a list of T cell receptor beta chains from one sample in a study of OX40 agonist ivuxolimab in advanced cancers. The data were produced by immunoSEQ multiplex PCR, yet TCRdb's version contains in-frame clones alone and is incomplete. The sample yields about 86,000 clones, less than 95% seen once. This sample comprised CD4+ or CD8+ T cells sorted from blood, obtained in a trial of the OX40 agonist ivuxolimab. These receptors all stem from an adult with an advanced solid tumor such as melanoma, head and neck, liver or kidney cancer. CDR3s include the opening cysteine and the closing phenylalanine or tryptophan. D genes are given only for firm matches. Clone size is shown for a subset of rows, as once, few, many or a class of expanded clone.

CDR3aa: CAIRPGGPTSGKETQYF
CDR3nt: TGTGCCATCAGACCGGGGGGCCCGACTAGCGGAAAAGAGACCCAGTACTTC
d_gene: TRBD2
abundance: .
v_gene: TRBV10-3
j_gene: TRBJ2-5

CDR3aa: CASSDLGRYLGAFF
CDR3nt: TGTGCCAGCAGCGACCTGGGACGGTACCTGGGCGCTTTCTTT
d_gene: .
abundance: .
v_gene: TRBV11-2
j_gene: TRBJ1-1

CDR3aa: CAIREGLITEAFF
CDR3nt: TGTGCCATCAGGGAGGGGTTAATTACTGAAGCTTTCTTT
d_gene: .
abundance: .
v_gene: TRBV10-3
j_gene: TRBJ1-1

CDR3aa: CASSLRGGLALQETQYF
CDR3nt: TGCGCCAGCAGCCTAAGGGGCGGACTAGCGCTTCAAGAGACCCAGTACTTC
d_gene: TRBD2
abundance: .
v_gene: TRBV4-1
j_gene: TRBJ2-5

CDR3aa: CASSEDAWVTSGFRYF
CDR3nt: TGTGCCAGCAGTGAAGACGCCTGGGTAACTTCTGGGTTTAGGTACTTC
d_gene: .
abundance: .
v_gene: TRBV6-1
j_gene: TRBJ2-7

CDR3aa: CASSLDLAGGVDTQYF
CDR3nt: TGTGCCAGCAGCTTGGATCTAGCGGGAGGGGTAGATACGCAGTATTTT
d_gene: TRBD2
abundance: .
v_gene: TRBV7-3
j_gene: TRBJ2-3

CDR3aa: CASSQGTVNTGELFF
CDR3nt: TGCGCCAGCAGCCAAGGGACAGTAAACACCGGGGAGCTGTTTTTT
d_gene: .
abundance: .
v_gene: TRBV4-1
j_gene: TRBJ2-2

CDR3aa: CASSSPTSTGWFF
CDR3nt: TGTGCCAGCAGCTCGCCCACTAGTACCGGGTGGTTCTTC
d_gene: .
abundance: .
v_gene: TRBV7-2
j_gene: TRBJ2-1

CDR3aa: CASSPSVRRATGELFF
CDR3nt: TGTGCCAGCAGCCCTTCAGTGAGACGGGCCACCGGGGAGCTGTTTTTT
d_gene: .
abundance: .
v_gene: TRBV14
j_gene: TRBJ2-2

CDR3aa: CASSLSSWGTAIFNEQFF
CDR3nt: TGTGCCAGCAGTTTATCGTCTTGGGGGACAGCCATCTTCAATGAGCAGTTCTTC
d_gene: TRBD1
abundance: .
v_gene: TRBV27
j_gene: TRBJ2-1

CDR3aa: CASSPGTSGSYEQYF
CDR3nt: TGTGCCAGTAGCCCTGGGACTAGCGGATCATACGAGCAGTACTTC
d_gene: TRBD2
abundance: .
v_gene: TRBV19
j_gene: TRBJ2-7

CDR3aa: CASSRVGSGDVYGYTF
CDR3nt: TGTGCCAGCAGCCGTGTGGGGTCGGGGGATGTCTATGGCTACACCTTC
d_gene: .
abundance: .
v_gene: TRBV7-9
j_gene: TRBJ1-2

CDR3aa: CASGIIGTSLSYNEQFF
CDR3nt: TGTGCCAGCGGTATTATTGGGACTAGCTTATCCTACAATGAGCAGTTCTTC
d_gene: TRBD2
abundance: .
v_gene: TRBV5-4
j_gene: TRBJ2-1

CDR3aa: CASSSDRYNEQFF
CDR3nt: TGCGCCAGCAGCTCAGACAGGTACAATGAGCAGTTCTTC
d_gene: .
abundance: .
v_gene: TRBV10-1
j_gene: TRBJ2-1

CDR3aa: CAWSVRAAARPYEQYF
CDR3nt: TGTGCCTGGAGTGTAAGGGCGGCGGCCCGACCCTACGAGCAGTACTTC
d_gene: .
abundance: .
v_gene: TRBV30
j_gene: TRBJ2-7

CDR3aa: CASRRTGGDNSPLHF
CDR3nt: TGCGCCAGCAGACGCACAGGGGGCGATAATTCACCCCTCCACTTT
d_gene: TRBD1
abundance: .
v_gene: TRBV10-1
j_gene: TRBJ1-6

CDR3aa: CATSRDRRGSYNEQFF
CDR3nt: TGTGCCACCAGCAGAGATCGAAGGGGCTCCTACAATGAGCAGTTCTTC
d_gene: .
abundance: .
v_gene: TRBV15
j_gene: TRBJ2-1

CDR3aa: CASTPLAGGGNEQFF
CDR3nt: TGTGCCAGCACCCCCCTAGCGGGGGGAGGCAATGAGCAGTTCTTC
d_gene: TRBD2
abundance: .
v_gene: TRBV19
j_gene: TRBJ2-1

CDR3aa: CAWSLLGGVGNEQFF
CDR3nt: TGTGCCTGGAGTCTTCTCGGAGGGGTAGGGAATGAGCAGTTCTTC
d_gene: .
abundance: once
v_gene: TRBV30
j_gene: TRBJ2-1

CDR3aa: CASSFPLRQGATEAFF
CDR3nt: TGTGCCAGCAGTTTTCCCCTAAGACAGGGAGCTACTGAAGCTTTCTTT
d_gene: TRBD1
abundance: .
v_gene: TRBV28
j_gene: TRBJ1-1

CDR3aa: CASNQQDGELFF
CDR3nt: TGTGCCAGCAACCAACAGGACGGGGAGCTGTTTTTT
d_gene: .
abundance: .
v_gene: TRBV28
j_gene: TRBJ2-2

CDR3aa: CASRGGRRSILAKNIQYF
CDR3nt: TGTGCCAGCAGAGGGGGGCGCAGGTCCATTCTGGCCAAAAACATTCAGTACTTC
d_gene: .
abundance: .
v_gene: TRBV21-1
j_gene: TRBJ2-4

CDR3aa: CASSPKGTGGYTF
CDR3nt: TGTGCCAGCAGCCCAAAGGGGACGGGTGGCTACACCTTC
d_gene: .
abundance: .
v_gene: TRBV6-6
j_gene: TRBJ1-2